This paragraph covers one T cell receptor (beta chain) sequence. Participants' reported clinical history set cohort assignment. Only in-frame clones appear in the TCRdb table, and some are missing; sequencing was by immunoSEQ multiplex PCR. The sample lists about 330,000 clones, roughly nine tenths occurring once. This sample was included in a study of blood T cell repertoires in COVID-19. As for the study in general: T cells, B-cell-depleted T cells, or PBMCs supplied cDNA or gDNA.

J gave up 4 bases and V 5 bases, and 11 bases lay outside the gene matches. The length of the CDR3 is 15 residues. Germline V gene lookup returns CDR1 SEHNR and CDR2 FQNEAQ (reference sequence). The sample was PBMCs or T cells enriched from blood (not recorded which). This rearrangement joins TRBV7-9 to TRBJ2-7; 7 bases line up with TRBD2. The receptor's source is a woman aged 25 to 39 who had recovered from COVID-19. CDR3 in DNA: TGTGCCAGCAGCGGAGGCGCCGGGGGGAGATACGAGCAGTACTTC. Its translation: CASSGGAGGRYEQYF.